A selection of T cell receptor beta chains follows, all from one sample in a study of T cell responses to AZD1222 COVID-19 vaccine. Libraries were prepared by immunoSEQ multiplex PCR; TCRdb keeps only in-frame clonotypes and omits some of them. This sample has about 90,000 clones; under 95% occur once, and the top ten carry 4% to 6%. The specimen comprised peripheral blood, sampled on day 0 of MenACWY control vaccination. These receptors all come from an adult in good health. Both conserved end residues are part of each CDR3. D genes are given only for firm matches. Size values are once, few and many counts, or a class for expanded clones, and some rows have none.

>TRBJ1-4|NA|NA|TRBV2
TGTGCCAGCAGTGACCTTCAGGCAACTAATGAAAAACTGTTTTTT
CASSDLQATNEKLFF
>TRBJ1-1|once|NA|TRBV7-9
TGTGCCATCTCGGGGGCGGAAAACACTGAAGCTTTCTTT
CAISGAENTEAFF
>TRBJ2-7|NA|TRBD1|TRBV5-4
TGTGCCAGCAGCTTGGAACAGGGGTCCTACGAGCAGTACTTC
CASSLEQGSYEQYF
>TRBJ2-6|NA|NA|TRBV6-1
TGTGCCAGCAGTGAGAGCTCTGGGGCCAACGTCCTGACTTTC
CASSESSGANVLTF
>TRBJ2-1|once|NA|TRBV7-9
TGTGCCAGCAGCTTAGTGGTGTACAATGAGCAGTTCTTC
CASSLVVYNEQFF
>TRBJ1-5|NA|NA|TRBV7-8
TGTGCCAGCAGCTTAGGGGGTTATAGCAATCAGCCCCAGCATTTT
CASSLGGYSNQPQHF
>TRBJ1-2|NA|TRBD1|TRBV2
TGTGCCAGCAGTCCGGGACAGGGGGCCGGTGGCTACACCTTC
CASSPGQGAGGYTF
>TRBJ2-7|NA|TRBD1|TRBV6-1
TGTGCCAGCAGTGAACTCTTAAGGTACAGGGGTATTGGGGCCTACGAGCAGTACTTC
CASSELLRYRGIGAYEQYF
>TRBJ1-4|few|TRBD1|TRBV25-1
TGTGCCAGCAGCCAGGCGGGCAGGGGGGAAAAACTGTTTTTT
CASSQAGRGEKLFF
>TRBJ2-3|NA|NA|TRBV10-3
TGTGCCTCCCGAGCGGCGGGGGCTGGGGATACGCAGTATTTT
CASRAAGAGDTQYF
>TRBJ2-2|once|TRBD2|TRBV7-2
TGTGCCAGCAGCTTAACTAGCGGGGGAAACACCGGGGAGCTGTTTTTT
CASSLTSGGNTGELFF
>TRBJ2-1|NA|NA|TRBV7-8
TGTGCCAGCAGCTCTACCCTTGGACTTGAGCAGTTCTTC
CASSSTLGLEQFF
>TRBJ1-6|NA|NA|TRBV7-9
TGTGCCAGCAGCTTAGGGGGAGACGGGGGTTCACCCCTCCACTTT
CASSLGGDGGSPLHF
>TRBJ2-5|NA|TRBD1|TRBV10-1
TGCGCCAGCAGTACTCGGACAGGGGCGGGAGAGACCCAGTACTTC
CASSTRTGAGETQYF
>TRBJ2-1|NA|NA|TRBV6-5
TGTGCCAGCAGACTGACAGAGATGAGCTACAATGAGCAGTTCTTC
CASRLTEMSYNEQFF
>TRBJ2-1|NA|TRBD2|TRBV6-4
TGTGCCAGCAGTGACCAAAGTTCCGGACTAGCGGGGGGGAGAAATGAGCAGTTCTTC
CASSDQSSGLAGGRNEQFF
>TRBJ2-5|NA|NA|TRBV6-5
TGTGCCAGCAGTTACTACAGCAGAGAGACCCAGTACTTC
CASSYYSRETQYF
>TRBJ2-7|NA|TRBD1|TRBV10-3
TGTGCCATCAGTGGAGGGACAGGGTTCTACGAGCAGTACTTC
CAISGGTGFYEQYF
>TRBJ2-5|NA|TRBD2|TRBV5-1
TGCGCCAGCAGGTCTAGCGGGGGAGAGACCCAGTACTTC
CASRSSGGETQYF
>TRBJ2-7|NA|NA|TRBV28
TGTGCCAGCAGGGGGGTTCCCTCCTACGAGCAGTACTTC
CASRGVPSYEQYF
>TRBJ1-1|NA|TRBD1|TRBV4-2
TGTGCCAGCAGCCAAGATTCCGACAGGGCGACTGAAGCTTTCTTT
CASSQDSDRATEAFF
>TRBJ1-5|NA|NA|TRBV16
TGTGCCAGCAGCCCTTCCAATGGTCAGCCCCAGCATTTT
CASSPSNGQPQHF
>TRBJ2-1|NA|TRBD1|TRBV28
TGTGCCAGCAGTTTACCCCGGACAGGGTCGAATGAGCAGTTCTTC
CASSLPRTGSNEQFF
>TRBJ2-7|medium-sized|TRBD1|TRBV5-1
TGCGCCAGCAGCGACCGACAGGGGTACTACGAGCAGTACTTC
CASSDRQGYYEQYF
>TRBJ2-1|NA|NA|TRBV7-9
TGTGCCAGCAGCCCAACTAGCAATGAGCAGTTCTTC
CASSPTSNEQFF
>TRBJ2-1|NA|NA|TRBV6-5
TGTGCCAGCAGTTGGGACACTGGCAATGAGCAGTTCTTC
CASSWDTGNEQFF
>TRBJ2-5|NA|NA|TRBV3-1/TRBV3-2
TGTGCCAGCAGCCAAGATCAAACAGGGCGGCGGGAGACCCAGTACTTC
CASSQDQTGRRETQYF
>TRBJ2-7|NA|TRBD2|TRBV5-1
TGCGCCAGCAGCTTGGCTAGCGGGGGGATGCCCTACGAGCAGTACTTC
CASSLASGGMPYEQYF